One TCR beta chain is described in this entry. Profiled with immunoSEQ multiplex PCR; TCRdb holds only in-frame clones, not every one. The profile shows tens of thousands of clones, roughly 84% of them singletons. The sample belongs to a study of T cell clones after liver transplantation. The sequence was collected from a human patient who received a liver transplant. The graft donor may have contributed some T cells. The sample consisted of CD4+ T cells from blood, taken less than 50 months after liver transplant.

The CDR3 DNA reads as TGTGCCAGCTCAGAGACTAGGCAAGAGACCCAGTACTTC. Encoded protein: CASSETRQETQYF. The rearrangement links TRBV18 to TRBJ2-5; D is perhaps TRBD2 (6 bases). Germline values: CDR1 KGHSH, CDR2 LQKENI. The CDR3 is 13 amino acids. Trimming removed 5 bases at V and 2 bases at J, with 9 bases between.